This T cell receptor (beta chain) was identified in a study of cytomegalovirus exposure and HLA in healthy donors. Findings and limits, study-wide: Later work found that TCR association rates differed between HLA loci; DRB1 had the most and HLA-C the fewest.

PCR amplification relied on 60 Vbeta primers (plus 13 Jbeta primers). Clones were read by immunoSEQ multiplex PCR, and TCRdb kept only the in-frame ones, dropping some. In the table there are 120,000 or so clones, around 80% of which are singletons. Worth noting for this clone: Its antigen is currently unknown.

J was trimmed by 4 bases and V by 0 bases; bases with no gene match: 9. Germline CDR1 is SQVTM and CDR2 is ANQGSEA. This CDR3 comprises 16 residues. The J gene is TRBJ2-3, the V gene TRBV29-1; 8 bases match TRBD1. Specimen: PBMCs. The TCR comes from a woman between 50 and 59 years old in good health and CMV-seropositive. DNA for the CDR3: TGCAGCGTTGAAGATCACAGGACAGGGATGGCAGATACGCAGTATTTT. As protein: CSVEDHRTGMADTQYF.